This is a list of T cell receptor beta chains from one sample in a study of graft-versus-host responses after intestinal transplantation. Their recognized antigens are unknown. Measured with immunoSEQ multiplex PCR; TCRdb has only the in-frame clones, and not every one. The data show 90,000 or so clones, around 83% seen once. The specimen was unstimulated CD4+ T cells sorted from spleen or lymph node cells, collected before intestinal transplant. These receptors originate from a human donor who received an intestinal transplant. CDR3s include the opening cysteine and the closing phenylalanine or tryptophan. A D gene is named only where the DNA matches it firmly. Rows may omit the clone size; those that give it use once, few, many or a size class.

D gene,J gene,V gene,CDR3 length,clone size,CDR3 DNA,CDR3 protein
.,TRBJ2-6,TRBV28,14,.,TGTGCCAGCCGACGGGGCTCTGGGGCCAACGTCCTGACTTTC,CASRRGSGANVLTF
TRBD1,TRBJ1-2,TRBV6-6,15,.,TGTGCCAGCAGTTACGGGACAGGGGAGGACTATGGCTACACCTTC,CASSYGTGEDYGYTF
.,TRBJ1-1,TRBV5-1,11,few,TGCGCCAGCAGCTTGGAGAGTGAAGCTTTCTTT,CASSLESEAFF
.,TRBJ1-1,TRBV28,14,.,TGTGCCAGCAGTCCGGGGGGGAGGGGCACTGAAGCTTTCTTT,CASSPGGRGTEAFF
TRBD2,TRBJ2-3,TRBV10-3,16,.,TGTGCCATCAGTGATCAGCGGGGGTTCCCCACAGATACGCAATATTTT,CAISDQRGFPTDTQYF
TRBD1,TRBJ2-5,TRBV5-1,15,.,TGCGCCAGCAGCTTGGGGGGACAGGGCCAAGAGACCCAGTACTTC,CASSLGGQGQETQYF
TRBD1,TRBJ1-5,TRBV2,16,.,TGTGCCAGCACCGAAACCCTAGGGGGCGAGGATCAGCCCCAGCATTTT,CASTETLGGEDQPQHF
TRBD1,TRBJ1-2,TRBV10-3,14,.,TGTGCCATCAGTGAGTCGGGACAGATCTATGGCTACACCTTC,CAISESGQIYGYTF
TRBD1,TRBJ2-7,TRBV5-1,15,.,TGCGCCAGCAGCTTGGTGGCAGGGGGCGCCTACGAGCAGTACTTC,CASSLVAGGAYEQYF
TRBD2,TRBJ2-1,TRBV30,17,.,TGTGCCTGGAGTCTCGGACTAGCGGGAGGTTTTAACAATGAGCAGTTCTTC,CAWSLGLAGGFNNEQFF
.,TRBJ1-1,TRBV19,16,.,TGTGCCACCTACCCGGTGGCAGGGGTGATGAACACTGAAGCTTTCTTT,CATYPVAGVMNTEAFF
.,TRBJ2-1,TRBV2,14,.,TGTGCCAGCAGGAAACTAGATACGTACAATGAGCAGTTCTTC,CASRKLDTYNEQFF
.,TRBJ1-4,TRBV6-5,14,.,TGTGCCAGCAGGCTTTGGACAGACAATGAAAAACTGTTTTTT,CASRLWTDNEKLFF